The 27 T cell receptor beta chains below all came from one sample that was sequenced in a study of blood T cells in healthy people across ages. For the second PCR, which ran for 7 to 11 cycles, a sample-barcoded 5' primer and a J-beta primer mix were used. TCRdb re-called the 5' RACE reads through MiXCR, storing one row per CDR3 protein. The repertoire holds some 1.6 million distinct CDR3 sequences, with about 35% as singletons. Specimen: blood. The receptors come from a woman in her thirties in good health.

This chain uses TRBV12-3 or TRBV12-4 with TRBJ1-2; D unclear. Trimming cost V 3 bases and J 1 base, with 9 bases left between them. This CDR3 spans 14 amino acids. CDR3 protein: CASSFAGINYGYTF. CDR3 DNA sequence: TGTGCCAGCAGTTTCGCTGGGATTAACTATGGCTACACCTTC.

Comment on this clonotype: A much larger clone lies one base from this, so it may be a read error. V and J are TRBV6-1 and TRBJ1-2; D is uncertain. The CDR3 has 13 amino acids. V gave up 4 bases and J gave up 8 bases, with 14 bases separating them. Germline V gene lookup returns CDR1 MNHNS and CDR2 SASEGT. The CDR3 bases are TGTGCCAGCAGTGGGAAAGGATCCGGCGGCTACACCTTC. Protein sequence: CASSGKGSGGYTF.

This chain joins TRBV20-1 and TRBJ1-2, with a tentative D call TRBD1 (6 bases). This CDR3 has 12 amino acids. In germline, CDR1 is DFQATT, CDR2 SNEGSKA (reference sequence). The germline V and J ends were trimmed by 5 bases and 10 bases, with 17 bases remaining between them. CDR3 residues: CSAGGTDRTYTF. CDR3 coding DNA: TGCAGTGCTGGAGGGACCGACAGGACCTACACCTTC.

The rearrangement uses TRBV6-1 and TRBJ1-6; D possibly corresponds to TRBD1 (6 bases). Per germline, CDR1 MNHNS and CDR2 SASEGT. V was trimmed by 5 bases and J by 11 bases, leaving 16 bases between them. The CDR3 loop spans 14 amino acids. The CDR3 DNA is TGTGCCAGCAGTACAGGGAATCTTGGTCCACCCCTCCACTTT. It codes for CASSTGNLGPPLHF.

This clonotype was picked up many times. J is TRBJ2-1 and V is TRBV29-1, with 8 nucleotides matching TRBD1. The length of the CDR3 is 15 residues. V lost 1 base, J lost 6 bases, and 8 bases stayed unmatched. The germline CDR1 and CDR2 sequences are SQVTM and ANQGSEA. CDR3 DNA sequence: TGCAGCGTTGAAGGGGACAGGAATTACACCAATGAGCAGTTCTTC. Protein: CSVEGDRNYTNEQFF.

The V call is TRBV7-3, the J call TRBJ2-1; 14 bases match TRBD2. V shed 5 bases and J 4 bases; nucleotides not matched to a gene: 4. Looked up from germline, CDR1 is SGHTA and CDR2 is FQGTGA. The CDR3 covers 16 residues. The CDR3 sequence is CASSIGTSGRYNEQFF. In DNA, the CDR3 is TGTGCCAGCAGCATTGGGACTAGCGGGAGATACAATGAGCAGTTCTTC.

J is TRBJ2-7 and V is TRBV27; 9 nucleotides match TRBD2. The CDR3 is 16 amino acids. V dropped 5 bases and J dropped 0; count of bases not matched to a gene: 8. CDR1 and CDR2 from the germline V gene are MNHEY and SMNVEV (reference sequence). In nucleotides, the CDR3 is TGTGCCAGCAGTCCATCTAGCGGGGTGAGCTCCTACGAGCAGTACTTC. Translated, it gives CASSPSSGVSSYEQYF.

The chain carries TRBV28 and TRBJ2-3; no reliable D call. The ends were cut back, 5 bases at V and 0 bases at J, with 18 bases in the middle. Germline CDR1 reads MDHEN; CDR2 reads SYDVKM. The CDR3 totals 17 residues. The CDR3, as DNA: TGTGCCAGCAGTCAAACCTACCCGGGCCTGAGCACAGATACGCAGTATTTT. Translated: CASSQTYPGLSTDTQYF.

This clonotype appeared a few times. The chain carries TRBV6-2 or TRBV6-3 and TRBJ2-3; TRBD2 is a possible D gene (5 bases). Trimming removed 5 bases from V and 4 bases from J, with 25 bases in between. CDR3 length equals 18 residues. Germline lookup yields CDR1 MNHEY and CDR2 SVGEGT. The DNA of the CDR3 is TGTGCCAGCAGTACCCAGGAGATCGGGCTAGCCCTGGCAGATACGCAGTATTTT. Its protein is CASSTQEIGLALADTQYF.

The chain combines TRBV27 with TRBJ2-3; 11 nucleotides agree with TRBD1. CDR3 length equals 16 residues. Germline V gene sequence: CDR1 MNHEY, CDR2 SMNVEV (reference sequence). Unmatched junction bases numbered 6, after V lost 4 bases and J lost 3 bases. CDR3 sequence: CASSSMGQGVTDTQYF. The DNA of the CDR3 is TGTGCCAGCAGTTCAATGGGACAGGGGGTGACAGATACGCAGTATTTT.

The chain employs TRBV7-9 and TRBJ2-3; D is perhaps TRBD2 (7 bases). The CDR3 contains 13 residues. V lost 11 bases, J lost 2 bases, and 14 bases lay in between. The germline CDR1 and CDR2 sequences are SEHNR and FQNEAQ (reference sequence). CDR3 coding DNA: TGTGCCGGGGGGGGGCCGTACACAGATACGCAGTATTTT. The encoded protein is CAGGGPYTDTQYF.

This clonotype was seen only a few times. The CDR3 bases are TGTGCCAGCAGCTTCACTCGTGGGGGCTACACCTTC. It encodes CASSFTRGGYTF. The chain joins TRBV7-9 to TRBJ1-2; D is unresolved. Germline loops: CDR1 SEHNR, CDR2 FQNEAQ (reference sequence). V dropped 3 bases and J dropped 8 bases, with 10 bases sitting between them. CDR3 length: 12 residues.

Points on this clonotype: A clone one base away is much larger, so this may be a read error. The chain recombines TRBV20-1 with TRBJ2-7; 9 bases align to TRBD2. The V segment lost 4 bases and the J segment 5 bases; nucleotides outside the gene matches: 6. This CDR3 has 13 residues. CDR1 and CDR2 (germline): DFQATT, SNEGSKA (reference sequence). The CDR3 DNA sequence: TGCAGTGCTACATCGGGACTAGCCCACGAGCAGTACTTC. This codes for CSATSGLAHEQYF.

The CDR3 loop is CATSGGGLGETQYF. The CDR3 DNA reads TGTGCCACCAGTGGTGGAGGGTTGGGGGAGACCCAGTACTTC. V is TRBV24-1 and J is TRBJ2-7; tentatively, D is TRBD2 (6 bases). The DNA end is more similar to TRBJ2-5, so the J call may be wrong. The V gene's germline CDR1 is KGHDR and CDR2 SFDVKD. The CDR3 is made up of 14 amino acids.

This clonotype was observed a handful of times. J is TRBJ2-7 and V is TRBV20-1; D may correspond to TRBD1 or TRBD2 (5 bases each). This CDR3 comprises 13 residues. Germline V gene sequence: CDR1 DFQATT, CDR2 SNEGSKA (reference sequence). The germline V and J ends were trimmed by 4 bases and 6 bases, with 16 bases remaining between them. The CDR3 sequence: CSATRDPEREQYF. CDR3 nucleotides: TGCAGTGCTACCCGGGACCCGGAGCGCGAGCAGTACTTC.

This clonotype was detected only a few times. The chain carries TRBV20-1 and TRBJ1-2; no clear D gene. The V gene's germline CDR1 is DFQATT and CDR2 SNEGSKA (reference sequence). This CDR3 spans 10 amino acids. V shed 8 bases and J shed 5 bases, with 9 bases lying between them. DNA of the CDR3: TGCAGTACTAAAGGTTATGGCTACACCTTC. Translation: CSTKGYGYTF.

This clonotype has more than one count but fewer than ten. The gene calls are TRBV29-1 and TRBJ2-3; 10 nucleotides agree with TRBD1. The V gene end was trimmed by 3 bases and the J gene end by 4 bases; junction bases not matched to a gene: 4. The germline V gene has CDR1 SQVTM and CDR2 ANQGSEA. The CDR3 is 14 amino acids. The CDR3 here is CSVDRTGGADTQYF. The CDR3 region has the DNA TGCAGCGTTGATCGGACAGGGGGTGCAGATACGCAGTATTTT.

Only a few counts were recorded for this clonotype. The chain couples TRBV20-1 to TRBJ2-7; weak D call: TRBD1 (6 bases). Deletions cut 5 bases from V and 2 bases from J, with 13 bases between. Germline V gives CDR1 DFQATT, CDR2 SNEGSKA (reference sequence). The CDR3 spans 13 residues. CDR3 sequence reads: CSAPGQMAYEQYF. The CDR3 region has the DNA TGCAGTGCTCCCGGACAGATGGCCTACGAGCAGTACTTC.

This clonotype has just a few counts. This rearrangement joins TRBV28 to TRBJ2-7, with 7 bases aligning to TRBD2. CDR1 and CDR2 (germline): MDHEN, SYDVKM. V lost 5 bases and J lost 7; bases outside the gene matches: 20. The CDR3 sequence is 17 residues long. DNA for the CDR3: TGTGCCAGCAGTATGTTTGGGGGAGGGGATCCCGATCTGGAGCAGTACTTC. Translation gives CASSMFGGGDPDLEQYF.

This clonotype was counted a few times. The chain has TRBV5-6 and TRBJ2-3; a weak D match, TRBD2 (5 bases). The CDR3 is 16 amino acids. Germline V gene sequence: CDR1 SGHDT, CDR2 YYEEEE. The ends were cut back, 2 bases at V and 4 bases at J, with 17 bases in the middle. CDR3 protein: CASSFWAMAGSDTQYF. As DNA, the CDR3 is TGTGCCAGCAGCTTTTGGGCAATGGCGGGTTCAGATACGCAGTATTTT.

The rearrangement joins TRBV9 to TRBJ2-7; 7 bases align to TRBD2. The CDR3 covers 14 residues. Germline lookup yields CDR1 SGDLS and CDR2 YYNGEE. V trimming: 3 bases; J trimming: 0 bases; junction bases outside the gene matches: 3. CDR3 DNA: TGTGCCAGCAGCGCGGGGGGACTCTCCTACGAGCAGTACTTC. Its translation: CASSAGGLSYEQYF.

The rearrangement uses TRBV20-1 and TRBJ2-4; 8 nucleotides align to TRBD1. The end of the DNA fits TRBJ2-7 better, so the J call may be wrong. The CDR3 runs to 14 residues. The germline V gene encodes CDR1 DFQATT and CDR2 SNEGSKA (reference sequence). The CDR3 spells CSARRQGALYEQYF. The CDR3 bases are TGCAGTGCTAGGCGCCAGGGGGCACTTTACGAGCAGTACTTC.

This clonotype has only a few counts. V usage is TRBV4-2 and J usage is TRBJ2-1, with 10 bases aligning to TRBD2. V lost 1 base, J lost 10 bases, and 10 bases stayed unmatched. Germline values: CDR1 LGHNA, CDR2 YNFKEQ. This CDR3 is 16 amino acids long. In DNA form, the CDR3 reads TGTGCCAGCAGCCAAGGGTCTAGCGGGAGTCAGAGGGAGCAGTTCTTC. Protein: CASSQGSSGSQREQFF.

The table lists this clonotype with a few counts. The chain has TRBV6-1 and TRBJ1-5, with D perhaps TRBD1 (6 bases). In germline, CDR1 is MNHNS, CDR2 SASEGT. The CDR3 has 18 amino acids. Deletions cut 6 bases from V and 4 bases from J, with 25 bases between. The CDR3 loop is CASRISGQLGETNQPQHF. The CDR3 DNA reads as TGTGCCAGCAGGATTTCAGGACAGCTAGGAGAAACTAATCAGCCCCAGCATTTT.

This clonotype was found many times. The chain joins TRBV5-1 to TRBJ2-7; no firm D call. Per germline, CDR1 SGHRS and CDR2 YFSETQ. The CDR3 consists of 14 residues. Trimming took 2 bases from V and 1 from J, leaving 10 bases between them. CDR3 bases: TGCGCCAGCAGCTTTTCGGGCGCATCCTACGAGCAGTACTTC. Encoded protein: CASSFSGASYEQYF.

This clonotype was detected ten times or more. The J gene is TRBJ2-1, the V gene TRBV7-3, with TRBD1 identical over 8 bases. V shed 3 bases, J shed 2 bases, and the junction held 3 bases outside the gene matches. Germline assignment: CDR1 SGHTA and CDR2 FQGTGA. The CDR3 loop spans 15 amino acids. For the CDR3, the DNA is TGTGCCAGCAGCTTGGACAGGGTACCCTACAATGAGCAGTTCTTC. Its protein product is CASSLDRVPYNEQFF. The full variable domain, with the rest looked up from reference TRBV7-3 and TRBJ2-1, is GAGVSQTPSNKVTEKGKYVELRCDPISGHTALYWYRQSLGQGPEFLIYFQGTGAADDSGLPNDRFFAVRPEGSVSTLKIQRTERGDSAVYLCASSLDRVPYNEQFFGPGTRLTVL.

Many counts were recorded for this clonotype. The CDR3: CASSQDGGDYNEQFF. In DNA form, the CDR3 reads TGCGCCAGCAGCCAAGATGGGGGGGATTACAATGAGCAGTTCTTC. This chain links TRBV4-1 with TRBJ2-1; TRBD2 matches 7 bases. Germline V gene data show CDR1 as MGHRA and CDR2 as YSYEKL. The junction had 3 bases not matched to a gene; V was cut back by 0 bases and J by 4 bases. The CDR3 runs to 15 residues.